This passage covers 17 T cell receptor beta chains from one sample sequenced in a study of beta chain features in type 1 diabetes. Expressed TCRB transcripts were sequenced, since all the RNA that had been isolated was reverse transcribed. TCRdb's copy holds only in-frame clones and misses some; the assay was immunoSEQ multiplex PCR. The table shows a few hundred thousand clones, with roughly 15% occurring only once. Sequenced: naive CD4+ T cells from blood. These receptors were obtained from a woman between 18 and 30 years old in good health.

The chain links TRBV29-1 to TRBJ1-2; D ambiguous. The CDR3 consists of 13 residues. The germline V gene has CDR1 SQVTM and CDR2 ANQGSEA. Trimming shortened V by 4 bases and J by 1 base, and 10 bases separated the two germline ends. CDR3 region: CSVGEHRNYGYTF. The CDR3 DNA sequence: TGCAGCGTTGGTGAGCATCGTAACTATGGCTACACCTTC.

This clone was observed a handful of times. The sample carries other DNA sequences with the same CDR3. The J gene is TRBJ2-1, the V gene TRBV5-1; 12 bases align to TRBD2. This CDR3 contains 15 residues. V was pared by 4 bases and J by 3 bases, with 2 bases of the junction left unmatched. Germline V CDR1 and CDR2: SGHRS, YFSETQ. The CDR3 is CASSQTSGSYNEQFF. CDR3 bases: TGCGCCAGCAGCCAGACTAGCGGGAGCTACAATGAGCAGTTCTTC.

V is TRBV13 and J is TRBJ2-4, with D perhaps matching TRBD2 (6 bases). The CDR3 loop spans 13 amino acids. Germline CDR1 reads PRHDT; CDR2 reads FYEKMQ (reference sequence). The V and J ends lost 4 bases and 7 bases respectively, with 11 bases between them. Written as DNA, the CDR3 is TGTGCCAGCAGCTCGCGGGGTGCGAACATTCAGTACTTC. This encodes CASSSRGANIQYF.

This clone was seen a few times. The gene calls are TRBV7-2 and TRBJ2-5; the match to TRBD2 covers 9 bases. Germline trimming cut 5 bases from V and 5 bases from J; bases unmatched to any gene: 18. Germline V gives CDR1 SGHTA, CDR2 FQGNSA. The CDR3 runs to 18 residues. CDR3: CASSRAPLAGSPMETQYF. The CDR3 DNA reads as TGTGCCAGCAGCCGCGCACCCCTAGCGGGATCCCCCATGGAGACCCAGTACTTC.

The chain couples TRBV28 to TRBJ2-1, with 8 bases matching TRBD2. J gave up 0 bases and V 6 bases, and 4 bases lay outside the gene matches. The CDR3 is made up of 15 amino acids. CDR1 and CDR2 from the germline V gene are MDHEN and SYDVKM. The CDR3 region is CASRPSGSSYNEQFF. The DNA of the CDR3 is TGTGCCAGCAGACCCAGCGGGAGCTCCTACAATGAGCAGTTCTTC.

The chain is built from TRBV14 and TRBJ2-7; TRBD2 aligns across 11 bases. Germline V gives CDR1 SGHDN, CDR2 FVKESK. The CDR3 has 15 residues. The J segment lost 2 bases and the V segment lost 4 bases, leaving 4 bases of the junction unmatched. In DNA, the CDR3 is TGTGCCAGCAGCCGGGGACTAGCGGACACCTACGAGCAGTACTTC. This codes for CASSRGLADTYEQYF.

V gene TRBV7-3 combines with J gene TRBJ2-7; 9 bases agree with TRBD1. Germline V CDR1 and CDR2: SGHTA, FQGTGA. The CDR3 is made up of 15 amino acids. V lost 4 bases to trimming and J lost 2 bases; unmatched junction nucleotides: 6. The CDR3 is CASSSGQGRPYEQYF. The CDR3 nucleotides are TGTGCCAGCAGCTCAGGACAGGGGCGCCCCTACGAGCAGTACTTC.

The rearrangement joins TRBV6-5 to TRBJ2-1; 8 positions match TRBD1. Germline CDR1 and CDR2: MNHEY and SVGAGI. CDR3 length equals 14 residues. With 2 bases clipped from V and 7 bases from J, the junction kept 4 bases outside the gene matches. The CDR3 DNA reads TGTGCCAGCAGTTACGTCAACAGGGGGAATGAGCAGTTCTTC. This gives the protein CASSYVNRGNEQFF.

The chain employs TRBV15 and TRBJ2-1; D may be TRBD2 (6 bases). V gave up 1 base and J gave up 1 base, with 8 bases separating them. The germline CDR1 and CDR2 sequences are LNHNV and YYDKDF (reference sequence). The CDR3 runs to 15 residues. The CDR3 DNA sequence: TGTGCCACCAGCAGAGCGAGCGGGTCCTACAATGAGCAGTTCTTC. Its translation: CATSRASGSYNEQFF.

V is TRBV27 and J is TRBJ1-1; tentatively, D is TRBD1 (5 bases). Trimming took 0 bases from V and 10 from J, leaving 12 bases between them. Germline loops: CDR1 MNHEY, CDR2 SMNVEV (reference sequence). The CDR3 runs to 13 residues. The DNA of the CDR3 is TGTGCCAGCAGTTTATCTTGGGGGAGGGCAGCTTTCTTT. Residues: CASSLSWGRAAFF.

The J gene is TRBJ2-7, the V gene TRBV30; TRBD2 agrees at 7 bases. Germline CDR1 GTSNPN, CDR2 SVGIG (reference sequence). The CDR3 covers 16 residues. The V segment lost 4 bases and the J segment 2 bases; nucleotides outside the gene matches: 14. The chain's CDR3 is CAWTRTRMSRPYEQYF. The CDR3 region has the DNA TGTGCCTGGACCCGGACTAGAATGTCCCGTCCCTACGAGCAGTACTTC.

This clone appeared a few times. The chain links TRBV5-1 to TRBJ1-3; D is ambiguous. V was trimmed by 0 bases and J by 2 bases, leaving 12 bases between them. The germline V gene has CDR1 SGHRS and CDR2 YFSETQ. The CDR3 length is 16 residues. CDR3 amino acids: CASSLDFERTGNTIYF. The DNA for the CDR3 is TGCGCCAGCAGCTTGGACTTCGAGAGAACTGGAAACACCATATATTTT.

This clone was seen a few times. The chain is built from TRBV5-1 and TRBJ2-7, with D unresolved. The CDR3 runs to 14 residues. V lost 4 bases and J 1 base, leaving 12 bases between the germline ends. Germline V gene sequence: CDR1 SGHRS, CDR2 YFSETQ. The DNA of the CDR3 is TGCGCCAGCAGCCGCACGCCCGGGTCCTACGAGCAGTACTTC. It is translated as CASSRTPGSYEQYF.

There are a few counts of this clone. The chain carries TRBV5-1 and TRBJ2-1, with TRBD2 matching 7 bases. The CDR3 has 18 residues. Unmatched junction bases numbered 18, after V lost 4 bases and J lost 5 bases. Germline V gives CDR1 SGHRS, CDR2 YFSETQ. The CDR3 loop reads CASSPRIGVAGDNNEQFF. DNA of the CDR3: TGCGCCAGCAGCCCCCGGATTGGGGTCGCGGGGGATAACAATGAGCAGTTCTTC. Full variable domain (outside the CDR3, taken from reference TRBV5-1 and TRBJ2-1): KAGVTQTPRYLIKTRGQQVTLSCSPISGHRSVSWYQQTPGQGLQFLFEYFSETQRNKGNFPGRFSGRQFSNSRSEMNVSTLELGDSALYLCASSPRIGVAGDNNEQFFGPGTRLTVL.

The chain has TRBV29-1 and TRBJ2-5, with 8 bases that match TRBD2. Germline trimming cut 6 bases from V and 7 bases from J; bases unmatched to any gene: 4. The CDR3 is made up of 11 amino acids. CDR1 SQVTM and CDR2 ANQGSEA come from the germline V gene. Here the CDR3 reads CSVDGRGTQYF. DNA of the CDR3: TGCAGCGTAGACGGGAGGGGGACCCAGTACTTC.

The table lists this clone with a few counts. J is TRBJ2-7 and V is TRBV19; 9 bases fit TRBD1. The J segment lost 9 bases and the V segment lost 5 bases, leaving 14 bases of the junction unmatched. The CDR3 extends over 15 amino acids. Germline-derived CDR1 and CDR2 are LNHDA and SQIVND (reference sequence). The CDR3 DNA sequence: TGTGCCAGTAGTTTTGCTGAACAGGGGGCTGTCTGGCAGTACTTC. Residues: CASSFAEQGAVWQYF.

The V and J genes are TRBV29-1 and TRBJ2-1; 12 bases align to TRBD2. V gave up 2 bases and J gave up 6 bases; unmatched junction bases: 11. The length of the CDR3 is 17 residues. Germline V gene lookup returns CDR1 SQVTM and CDR2 ANQGSEA. The CDR3 protein is CSVESRASGRGVNEQFF. CDR3 nucleotides: TGCAGCGTTGAATCTAGGGCTAGCGGGAGGGGGGTCAATGAGCAGTTCTTC.